This entry lists 29 T cell receptor beta chains sequenced from one sample in a study of post-analysis software for immune sequencing data. Overall study findings and caveats: When patients were compared with controls, four to six TRBV segments were more frequent, TRBV5-6, TRBV5-1 and TRBV20-1 among them.

The TCR beta cDNA libraries contained unique molecular identifiers. Via MiXCR, TCRdb re-called the PCR reads, giving one row per CDR3 protein. The table includes roughly 570,000 distinct CDR3 sequences, around a third detected once. Which antigens these TCRs recognize remains unknown. Sequencing was performed on blood. Receptors were obtained from a girl aged 2 to 17 with multiple sclerosis.

The chain couples TRBV3-1 to TRBJ2-6; either TRBD1 or TRBD2 may fit D (5 bases each). Trimming removed 3 bases from V and 1 base from J, with 13 bases in between. Germline values: CDR1 LGHDT, CDR2 YNNKEL (reference sequence). The CDR3 is 17 amino acids. The CDR3 is CASSQPLRGSGANVLTF. The CDR3 DNA follows: TGTGCCAGCAGCCAGCCGTTGAGGGGTTCTGGGGCCAACGTCCTGACTTTC.

The rearrangement links TRBV7-9 to TRBJ2-3; D is unclear. CDR3 length: 15 amino acids. Germline V CDR1 and CDR2: SEHNR, FQNEAQ (reference sequence). Trimming pared 5 bases from V and 2 bases from J, leaving 14 bases between. CDR3 DNA sequence: TGTGCCAGCAGCGAGCACCCGACACCCACAGATACGCAGTATTTT. It codes for CASSEHPTPTDTQYF.

This clonotype was detected only a few times. This chain connects TRBV29-1 to TRBJ2-7; D might be TRBD1 (6 bases). There are 13 residues in the CDR3. Deletions cut 5 bases from V and 3 bases from J, with 14 bases between. From germline, CDR1 is SQVTM and CDR2 ANQGSEA. The CDR3 DNA reads as TGCAGCGTTCTGGACAGTATGTACTACGAGCAGTACTTC. This gives the protein CSVLDSMYYEQYF.

In its sample, this clonotype was seen once. The chain employs TRBV13 and TRBJ2-3; 8 bases fit TRBD2. After removal of 6 bases from V and 6 bases from J, the junction contained 8 bases not matched to a gene. The germline V gene has CDR1 PRHDT and CDR2 FYEKMQ (reference sequence). The CDR3 consists of 14 residues. The DNA for the CDR3 is TGTGCCAGCAGACGAGCGGGCGGGGGGGATACGCAGTATTTT. This codes for CASRRAGGGDTQYF.

This clonotype was detected a few times. The rearrangement links TRBV9 to TRBJ2-7, with 11 bases identical to TRBD2. V lost 3 bases and J lost 2; bases outside the gene matches: 7. Germline lookup yields CDR1 SGDLS and CDR2 YYNGEE. The CDR3 has 16 residues. CDR3 bases: TGTGCCAGCAGCGGATCCGGGACTAGCGGTACCTACGAGCAGTACTTC. It specifies CASSGSGTSGTYEQYF.

This clonotype has a count of ten or more. This sequence joins TRBV11-2 and TRBJ1-2; 9 positions match TRBD1. From germline, CDR1 is SGHAT and CDR2 FQNNGV. The CDR3 is 14 amino acids. The V gene end was trimmed by 5 bases and the J gene end by 1 base; junction bases not matched to a gene: 2. CDR3 in amino acids: CASSPTGGNYGYTF. The CDR3 nucleotides read TGTGCCAGCAGCCCGACAGGGGGTAACTATGGCTACACCTTC.

The rearrangement joins TRBV7-9 to TRBJ1-2, with 9 bases fitting TRBD1. Losses at the gene ends were 4 bases for V and 7 bases for J; bases not matched to a gene: 7. CDR1 is SEHNR and CDR2 is FQNEAQ in the germline V gene (reference sequence). The CDR3 totals 14 residues. CDR3 in amino acids: CASSYPGQGSGYTF. CDR3 sequence (DNA): TGTGCCAGCAGCTACCCCGGACAGGGGTCTGGCTACACCTTC.

J is TRBJ2-5 and V is TRBV24-1, with D possibly TRBD2 on 5 matching bases. The CDR3 is made up of 16 amino acids. Trimming left V 4 bases short and J 5 bases short, with 19 bases between. Germline loops: CDR1 KGHDR, CDR2 SFDVKD. In DNA, the CDR3 is TGTGCCACCAGTGAGACTACCGGGATTTATAAGGAGACCCAGTACTTC. This sequence encodes CATSETTGIYKETQYF.

The rearrangement uses TRBV3-1 and TRBJ2-2; TRBD2 is a possible D gene (5 bases). Between the trimmed V and J ends, which lost 4 bases and 1 base, there was a span of 10 bases. Germline V gene lookup returns CDR1 LGHDT and CDR2 YNNKEL (reference sequence). The CDR3 is made up of 15 amino acids. Written as DNA, the CDR3 is TGTGCCAGCAGCCCCCGCGGGCAGAACACCGGGGAGCTGTTTTTT. Amino acid sequence: CASSPRGQNTGELFF. Full variable domain (outside the CDR3, taken from reference TRBV3-1 and TRBJ2-2): DTAVSQTPKYLVTQMGNDKSIKCEQNLGHDTMYWYKQDSKKFLKIMFSYNNKELIINETVPNRFSPKSPDKAHLNLHINSLELGDSAVYFCASSPRGQNTGELFFGEGSRLTVL.

The chain uses TRBV6-1 and TRBJ2-3; maybe TRBD1 (6 bases). V dropped 2 bases and J dropped 2 bases, with 11 bases sitting between them. CDR3 size: 15 residues. CDR1 is MNHNS and CDR2 is SASEGT in the germline V gene. As DNA, the CDR3 is TGTGCCAGCAGTGAAACGGGACACACCACAGATACGCAGTATTTT. It yields the protein CASSETGHTTDTQYF.

This clonotype has more than one count but fewer than ten. The rearrangement links TRBV6-5 to TRBJ2-1; 8 bases are a match to TRBD1. V dropped 6 bases and J dropped 9; count of bases not matched to a gene: 7. This CDR3 spans 13 amino acids. The V gene's germline CDR1 is MNHEY and CDR2 SVGAGI. Here the CDR3 DNA reads TGTGCCAGCAGCCCCCAGGGGGCAGGTGAGCAGTTCTTC. Amino acid sequence: CASSPQGAGEQFF.

The DNA for the CDR3 is TGTGCCAGCAGTTACACGACAGGGTGGGAGCAGTACTTC. It codes for CASSYTTGWEQYF. This chain links TRBV12-3 or TRBV12-4 with TRBJ2-7; TRBD1 matches 7 bases. The CDR3 loop spans 13 amino acids. The V and J ends lost 4 bases and 7 bases, in that order; junction bases with no gene match: 7.

This clonotype is a singleton in its sample. Sequence at one end of the junction differs from germline and may be a read error. This chain connects TRBV15 to TRBJ2-3, with TRBD1 as a possible D gene (6 bases). CDR3 length: 16 amino acids. Germline CDR1 reads LNHNV; CDR2 reads YYDKDF (reference sequence). The CDR3 nucleotides read TGTGCCACCAGCGGAGAACAGGGTAGGACAACAGATACGCAGTATTTT. This gives the protein CATSGEQGRTTDTQYF.

The chain carries TRBV7-9 and TRBJ1-2; TRBD1 matches at 9 bases. There are 13 residues in the CDR3. With 3 bases clipped from V and 10 bases from J, the junction kept 6 bases outside the gene matches. Germline lookup yields CDR1 SEHNR and CDR2 FQNEAQ (reference sequence). CDR3 coding DNA: TGTGCCAGCAGCTTCTGGACAGGGGAAGACTACACCTTC. Amino acids: CASSFWTGEDYTF. Looking up the rest from reference TRBV7-9 and TRBJ1-2 gives the full variable domain: DTGVSQNPRHKITKRGQNVTFRCDPISEHNRLYWYRQTLGQGPEFLTYFQNEAQLEKSRLLSDRFSAERPKGSFSTLEIQRTEQGDSAMYLCASSFWTGEDYTFGSGTRLTVV.

This clonotype was seen ten or more times. The genes are TRBV7-2 and TRBJ2-1; the D is unclear. V was shortened by 1 base and J by 2 bases, with 12 bases between the two germline ends. Germline V gene sequence: CDR1 SGHTA, CDR2 FQGNSA. This CDR3 has 16 residues. The DNA of the CDR3 is TGTGCCAGCAGCTTAGTGGGCCTAGTCCCCTACAATGAGCAGTTCTTC. This gives the protein CASSLVGLVPYNEQFF.

The V call is TRBV7-9, the J call TRBJ2-1, with TRBD2 matching 11 bases. CDR1 and CDR2 (germline): SEHNR, FQNEAQ (reference sequence). The CDR3 loop spans 19 amino acids. Germline trimming cut 3 bases from V and 5 bases from J; bases unmatched to any gene: 15. As DNA, the CDR3 is TGTGCCAGCAGCTTTTCCGGGACCGCCGGGACTAGCGGACACAATGAGCAGTTCTTC. It specifies CASSFSGTAGTSGHNEQFF. The whole variable domain, remainder taken from reference TRBV7-9 and TRBJ2-1, is DTGVSQNPRHKITKRGQNVTFRCDPISEHNRLYWYRQTLGQGPEFLTYFQNEAQLEKSRLLSDRFSAERPKGSFSTLEIQRTEQGDSAMYLCASSFSGTAGTSGHNEQFFGPGTRLTVL.

The CDR3 DNA reads as TGTGCCAGCAGCGAGACAGGGGGGTTTTGGCCCCAGCATTTT. Residues: CASSETGGFWPQHF. The rearrangement uses TRBV7-9 and TRBJ1-5; 9 bases agree with TRBD1. CDR3 size: 14 residues. V gave up 5 bases and J gave up 9 bases; unmatched junction bases: 8. The germline V gene encodes CDR1 SEHNR and CDR2 FQNEAQ (reference sequence). Full variable domain (rest looked up from reference TRBV7-9 and TRBJ1-5): DTGVSQNPRHKITKRGQNVTFRCDPISEHNRLYWYRQTLGQGPEFLTYFQNEAQLEKSRLLSDRFSAERPKGSFSTLEIQRTEQGDSAMYLCASSETGGFWPQHFGDGTRLSIL.

V and J are TRBV20-1 and TRBJ2-1; 7 bases agree with TRBD2. The CDR3 is made up of 16 amino acids. The germline CDR1 and CDR2 sequences are DFQATT and SNEGSKA (reference sequence). With 0 bases clipped from V and 3 bases from J, the junction kept 8 bases outside the gene matches. The CDR3 here is CSAREPQAGVYNEQFF. The CDR3 region has the DNA TGCAGTGCTAGAGAACCCCAGGCGGGGGTCTACAATGAGCAGTTCTTC.

The genes are TRBV20-1 and TRBJ2-7, with D perhaps matching TRBD1 or TRBD2 (5 bases each). CDR3 size: 15 residues. The germline gives CDR1 DFQATT, CDR2 SNEGSKA (reference sequence). The CDR3 DNA reads as TGCAGAGAGGAGGACTTCAGGACACGGAACTACGAGCAGTACTTC. The encoded protein is CREEDFRTRNYEQYF.

This clonotype turned up a few times. The chain carries TRBV5-1 and TRBJ1-1, with a tentative D call TRBD1 (6 bases). The CDR3 extends over 14 amino acids. Germline CDR1 reads SGHRS; CDR2 reads YFSETQ. The V gene lost 0 bases and the J gene lost 3 bases, with 9 bases spanning the gap. CDR3 coding DNA: TGCGCCAGCAGCTTGGGTGCAGGGGACACTGAAGCTTTCTTT. Protein sequence: CASSLGAGDTEAFF.

Remarks on this clonotype: One end of the junction varies from germline; a read error may be responsible. The genes are TRBV5-5 and TRBJ2-7; D may be TRBD1 or TRBD2 (5 bases each). The CDR3 runs 13 residues. Germline CDR1 SGHKS, CDR2 YYEKEE (reference sequence). The CDR3: CASSSGTSYGQYF. CDR3 coding DNA: TGTGCCAGCAGCTCCGGGACGTCGTACGGGCAGTACTTC.

On this clonotype: A read error may account for a junction end that differs from germline. V and J are TRBV11-2 and TRBJ2-6, with D possibly being TRBD1 or TRBD2 (5 bases each). CDR3 length equals 20 residues. CDR1 is SGHAT, CDR2 FQNNGV, per germline. The CDR3 DNA follows: TGTGCCGGCAGCTCGTGGGACGACAGAAGAAAGGGGACTGGGGCCAACGTCCTGACTTTC. Amino acids: CAGSSWDDRRKGTGANVLTF.

This clonotype appeared a few times. The J gene is TRBJ1-2, the V gene TRBV5-5; D is ambiguous. The CDR3 has 15 amino acids. With 0 bases removed from V and 4 bases from J, the gap between germline ends came to 13 bases. The germline gives CDR1 SGHKS, CDR2 YYEKEE (reference sequence). CDR3 loop: CASSLASREGYGYTF. The CDR3 coding sequence is TGTGCCAGCAGCTTGGCCTCTCGGGAGGGCTATGGCTACACCTTC. Based on the CDR3 plus reference TRBV5-5 and TRBJ1-2, the full variable domain is DAGVTQSPTHLIKTRGQQVTLRCSPISGHKSVSWYQQVLGQGPQFIFQYYEKEERGRGNFPDRFSARQFPNYSSELNVNALLLGDSALYLCASSLASREGYGYTFGSGTRLTVV.

Comments on this clonotype: An end of the junction differs from the germline gene, which may be a read error. This CDR3 reads CASRDSYKEQFF. CDR3 bases: TGTGCCAGCAGGGACAGCTACAAGGAGCAGTTCTTC. This rearrangement joins TRBV2 to TRBJ2-1, with D possibly matching TRBD1 (6 bases). The CDR3 has 12 amino acids. Germline V gene lookup returns CDR1 SNHLY and CDR2 FYNNEI. The variable domain in full, with the rest retrieved from reference TRBV2 and TRBJ2-1, is EPEVTQTPSHQVTQMGQEVILRCVPISNHLYFYWYRQILGQKVEFLVSFYNNEISEKSEIFDDQFSVERPDGSNFTLKIRSTKLEDSAMYFCASRDSYKEQFFGPGTRLTVL.

The V call is TRBV28, the J call TRBJ2-5, with 9 bases fitting TRBD1. The CDR3 runs 14 residues. Trimming removed 4 bases from V and 5 bases from J; junction bases left unmatched: 5. CDR1 and CDR2 from the germline V gene are MDHEN and SYDVKM. CDR3 in amino acids: CASSWTGARETQYF. The CDR3 bases are TGTGCCAGCAGTTGGACAGGGGCCCGGGAGACCCAGTACTTC.

Points on this clonotype: Germline and junction disagree at one end, which may indicate a read error. The CDR3 sequence is CAGSLEAGGYGYTF. In DNA, the CDR3 is TGCGCCGGCAGCTTGGAGGCAGGGGGCTATGGCTACACCTTC. This sequence joins TRBV5-1 and TRBJ1-2; TRBD1 matches 7 bases. Germline CDR1 SGHRS, CDR2 YFSETQ. This CDR3 comprises 14 residues. The entire variable domain, with the rest obtained from reference TRBV5-1 and TRBJ1-2, is as follows: KAGVTQTPRYLIKTRGQQVTLSCSPISGHRSVSWYQQTPGQGLQFLFEYFSETQRNKGNFPGRFSGRQFSNSRSEMNVSTLELGDSALYLCAGSLEAGGYGYTFGSGTRLTVV.

This clonotype was observed a few times. The CDR3 DNA sequence: TGCAGCGTTCAAAGGGGGGCAGGGCAAGAGACCCAGTACTTC. As protein: CSVQRGAGQETQYF. This chain uses TRBV29-1 with TRBJ2-5, with D tentatively TRBD1 or TRBD2 (6 bases each). Germline-derived CDR1 and CDR2 are SQVTM and ANQGSEA. The germline V and J ends were trimmed by 5 bases and 2 bases, with 15 bases remaining between them. This CDR3 spans 14 amino acids.

Regarding this clonotype: A read error may account for a junction end that differs from germline. The chain uses TRBV11-2 and TRBJ1-1; 7 bases agree with TRBD1. This CDR3 is 14 amino acids long. CDR1 is SGHAT, CDR2 FQNNGV, per germline. CDR3 coding DNA: TGTGCCAGCAGCTTTACAGGGGCGAACACTAAAGCTTTCTTT. As protein: CASSFTGANTKAFF.

J is TRBJ2-1 and V is TRBV4-1; 11 bases fit TRBD1. V shed 1 base and J 8 bases; nucleotides not matched to a gene: 10. Germline V CDR1 and CDR2: MGHRA, YSYEKL. This CDR3 has 17 residues. CDR3 DNA: TGCGCCAGCAGCCAAGCGGCCGGGACAGGGGGTCGGGATGAGCAGTTCTTC. Translation gives CASSQAAGTGGRDEQFF.